The T cell receptor (beta chain) under discussion was sequenced for a study of T cell changes during pregnancy in multiple sclerosis. CDR3 length equals 15 residues. V lost 3 bases to trimming and J lost 7 bases; unmatched junction nucleotides: 11. Germline values: CDR1 SGHTA, CDR2 FQGNSA. This table comes from immunoSEQ multiplex PCR, and its TCRdb copy is limited to in-frame clones, with some not included. The sample contains some 38,000 clones, around 91% of which appear only once. The sequence derives from a female donor in good health, enrolled as a control in a pregnancy study. The chain carries TRBV7-2 and TRBJ2-7; 8 nucleotides match TRBD1. The sample here was CD4+ T cells from peripheral blood mononuclear cells, taken in the second trimester of pregnancy. CDR3 DNA: TGTGCCAGCAGCTTGACAGGGGATACCTTCCGGGAGCAGTACTTC. Amino acid sequence: CASSLTGDTFREQYF. Variable domain in full (rest from reference TRBV7-2 and TRBJ2-7): GAGVSQSPSNKVTEKGKDVELRCDPISGHTALYWYRQSLGQGLEFLIYFQGNSAPDKSGLPSDRFSAERTGGSVSTLTIQRTQQEDSAVYLCASSLTGDTFREQYFGPGTRLTVT.